This T cell receptor (beta chain) was sequenced for a study of shared clonotypes between healthy human individuals. Study outcomes and limitations: Naive subsets typically showed greater estimated richness than memory subsets. In contrast to clonotypes shared by all four donors, non-shared clonotypes had lower generation probabilities.

There are a few counts of this clone. Its target is unknown. In germline, CDR1 is SEHNR, CDR2 FQNEAQ (reference sequence). V gave up 1 base and J gave up 3 bases, with 15 bases separating them. This CDR3 contains 16 residues. Some clones are missing from TCRdb's copy, which holds only in-frame ones; the method was immunoSEQ multiplex PCR. Seen here are about 980,000 clones, approximately 80% observed once, and the top ten hold about 1.5%. This rearrangement joins TRBV7-9 to TRBJ1-2; no clear D. The specimen was memory CD4+ T cells sorted from blood. Subset: CD45RA-negative fraction. This receptor was taken from a man between 18 and 35 years old in good health. CDR3 sequence reads: CASSLGRSDWDYGYTF. Here the CDR3 DNA reads TGTGCCAGCAGCTTAGGACGGAGTGACTGGGACTATGGCTACACCTTC.